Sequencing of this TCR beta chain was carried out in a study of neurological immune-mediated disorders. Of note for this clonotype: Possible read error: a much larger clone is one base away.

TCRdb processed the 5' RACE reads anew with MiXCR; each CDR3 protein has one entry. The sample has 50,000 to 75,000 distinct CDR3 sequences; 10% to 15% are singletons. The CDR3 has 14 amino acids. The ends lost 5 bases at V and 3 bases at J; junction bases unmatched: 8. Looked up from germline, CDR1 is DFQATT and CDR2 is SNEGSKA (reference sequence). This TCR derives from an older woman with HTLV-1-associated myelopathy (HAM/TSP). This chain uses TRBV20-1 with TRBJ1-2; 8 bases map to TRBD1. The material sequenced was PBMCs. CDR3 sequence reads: CSALQGAFYYGYTF. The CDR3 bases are TGCAGTGCTCTGCAGGGGGCCTTTTACTATGGCTACACCTTC.